The clone carrying this T cell receptor beta chain was detected many times. Assembly of TCR beta libraries relied on iRepertoire HTBI primers together with Arm-PCR of CDR3 regions. TCRdb re-derived calls from the multiplex PCR reads in MiXCR, one entry per CDR3 protein. Among 410,000 or so distinct CDR3 sequences listed, about 15% were seen once. The V gene's germline CDR1 is SEHNR and CDR2 FQNEAQ (reference sequence). V lost 5 bases to trimming and J lost 2 bases; unmatched junction nucleotides: 5. The CDR3 covers 16 residues. This sample is part of a study of regulatory T cells in long-lasting Graves disease. Time point reported: newly diagnosed GD, antithyroid drugs for less than 3 months. From PBMCs, RNA was extracted and then used to make the TCR library. Graves' disease diagnoses followed American Thyroid Association guidelines. These data were also filed under a second study, of T cells in Graves' hyperthyroidism and ophthalmopathy. That paper adds: In patients aged 18 to 65, hyperthyroidism was newly diagnosed, with duration under 2 months. A model of 13 V-J features distinguished ophthalmopathy from stable hyperthyroidism.

The chain couples TRBV7-9 to TRBJ2-3; TRBD2 aligns across 12 bases. Sequences were derived from peripheral blood mononuclear cells (PBMCs), sampled at new diagnosis, from a patient treated with antithyroid drugs. This TCR was recovered from a woman aged 25-40 years with Graves disease. The CDR3 sequence is CASSETSGRPTDTQYF. The DNA of the CDR3 is TGTGCCAGCAGCGAAACTAGCGGGAGGCCCACAGATACGCAGTATTTT. Full variable domain (outside the CDR3, taken from reference TRBV7-9 and TRBJ2-3): DTGVSQNPRHKITKRGQNVTFRCDPISEHNRLYWYRQTLGQGPEFLTYFQNEAQLEKSRLLSDRFSAERPKGSFSTLEIQRTEQGDSAMYLCASSETSGRPTDTQYFGPGTRLTVL.